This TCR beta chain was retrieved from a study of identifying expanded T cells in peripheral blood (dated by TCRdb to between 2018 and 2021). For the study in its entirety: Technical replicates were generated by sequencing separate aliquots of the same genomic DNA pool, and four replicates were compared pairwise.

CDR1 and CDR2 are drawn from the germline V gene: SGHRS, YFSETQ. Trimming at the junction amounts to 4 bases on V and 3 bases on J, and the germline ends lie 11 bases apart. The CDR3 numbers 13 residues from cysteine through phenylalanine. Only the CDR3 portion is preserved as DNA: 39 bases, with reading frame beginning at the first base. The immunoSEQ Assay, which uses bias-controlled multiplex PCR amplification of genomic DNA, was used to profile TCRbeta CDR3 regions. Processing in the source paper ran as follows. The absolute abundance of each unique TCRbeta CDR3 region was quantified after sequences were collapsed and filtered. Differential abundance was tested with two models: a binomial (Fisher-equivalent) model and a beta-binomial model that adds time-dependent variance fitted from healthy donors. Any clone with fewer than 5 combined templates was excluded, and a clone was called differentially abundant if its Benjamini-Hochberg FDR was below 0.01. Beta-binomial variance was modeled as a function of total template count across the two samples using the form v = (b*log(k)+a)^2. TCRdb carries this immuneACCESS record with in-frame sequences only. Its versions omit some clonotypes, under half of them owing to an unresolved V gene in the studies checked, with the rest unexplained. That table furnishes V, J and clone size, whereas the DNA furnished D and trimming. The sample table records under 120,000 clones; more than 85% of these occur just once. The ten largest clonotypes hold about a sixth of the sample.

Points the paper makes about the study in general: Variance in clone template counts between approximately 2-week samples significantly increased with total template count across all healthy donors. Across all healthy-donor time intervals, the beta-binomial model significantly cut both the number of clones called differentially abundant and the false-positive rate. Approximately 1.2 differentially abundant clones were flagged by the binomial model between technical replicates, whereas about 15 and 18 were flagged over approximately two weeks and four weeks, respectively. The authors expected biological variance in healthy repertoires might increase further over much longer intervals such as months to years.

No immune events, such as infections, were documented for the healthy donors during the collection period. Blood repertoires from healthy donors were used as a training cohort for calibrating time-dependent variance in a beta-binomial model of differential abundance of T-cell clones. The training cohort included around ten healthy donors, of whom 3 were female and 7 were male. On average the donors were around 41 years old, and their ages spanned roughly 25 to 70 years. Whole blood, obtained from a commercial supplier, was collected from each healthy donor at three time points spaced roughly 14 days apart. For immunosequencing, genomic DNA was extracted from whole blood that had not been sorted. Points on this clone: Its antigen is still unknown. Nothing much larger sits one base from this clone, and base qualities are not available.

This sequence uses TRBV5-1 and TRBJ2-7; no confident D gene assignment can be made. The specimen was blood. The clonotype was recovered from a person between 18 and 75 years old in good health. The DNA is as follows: TGCGCCAGCAGCCTTGGTGGTTACTACGAGCAGTACTTC. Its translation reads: CASSLGGYYEQYF.